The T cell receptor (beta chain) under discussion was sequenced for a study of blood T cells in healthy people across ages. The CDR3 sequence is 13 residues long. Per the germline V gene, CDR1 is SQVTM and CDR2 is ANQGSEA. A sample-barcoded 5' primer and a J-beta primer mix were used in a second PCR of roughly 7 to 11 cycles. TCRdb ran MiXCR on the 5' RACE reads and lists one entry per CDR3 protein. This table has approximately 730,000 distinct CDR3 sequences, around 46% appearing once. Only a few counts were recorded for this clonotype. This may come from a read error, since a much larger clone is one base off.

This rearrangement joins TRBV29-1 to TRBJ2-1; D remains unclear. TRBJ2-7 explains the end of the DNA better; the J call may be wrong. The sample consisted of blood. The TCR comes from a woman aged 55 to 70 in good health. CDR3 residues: CSVVRLSYNEQYF. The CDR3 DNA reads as TGCAGCGTTGTTAGGCTATCCTACAATGAGCAGTACTTC.